The 29 T cell receptor beta chains in this list originate from one sample, sequenced in a study of early T cells in non-severe SARS-CoV-2 infection. TCRdb re-derived calls from the 5' RACE reads in MiXCR, one entry per CDR3 protein. In the table there are about 60,000 distinct CDR3 sequences, about 19% of which are singletons. This material consisted of whole blood, taken at baseline. These receptor sequences come from an adult who was a healthcare worker with PCR-confirmed SARS-CoV-2 infection or an uninfected control (not recorded which).

This clonotype was detected many times. The gene calls are TRBV7-3 and TRBJ2-1, with 7 bases fitting TRBD2. V was clipped by 5 bases and J by 0 bases; unmatched bases: 4. This CDR3 is built from 15 residues. Germline V CDR1 and CDR2: SGHTA, FQGTGA. CDR3 nucleotide sequence: TGTGCCAGCAGCGTTCGGGGGGTCTCCTACAATGAGCAGTTCTTC. It yields the protein CASSVRGVSYNEQFF.

The chain has TRBV6-6 and TRBJ1-4; no firm D call. The V end lost 2 bases, the J end lost 4 bases, and 5 bases lay between the germline ends. The CDR3 sequence is 13 residues long. Germline V gene data show CDR1 as MNHNY and CDR2 as SVGAGI (reference sequence). In DNA, the CDR3 is TGTGCCAGCAGTTACCGAAGTAATGAAAAACTGTTTTTT. Protein product: CASSYRSNEKLFF.

This clonotype appeared many times. The chain joins TRBV7-9 to TRBJ2-7; D gene uncertain. Germline V lookup: CDR1 SEHNR, CDR2 FQNEAQ (reference sequence). Trimming removed 5 bases at V and 0 bases at J, with 11 bases between. The CDR3 totals 14 residues. CDR3 DNA sequence: TGTGCCAGCAGCGAAAGTCGGAGCTCCTACGAGCAGTACTTC. Translation gives CASSESRSSYEQYF.

This clonotype was seen only a few times. The V call is TRBV7-3, the J call TRBJ2-1; TRBD2 agrees at 8 bases. Germline V lookup: CDR1 SGHTA, CDR2 FQGTGA. The CDR3 length is 12 residues. The ends lost 3 bases at V and 9 bases at J; junction bases unmatched: 1. CDR3 bases: TGTGCCAGCAGCTTGGCGGGGGGTGAGCAGTTCTTC. Its translation is CASSLAGGEQFF.

This clonotype was found a few times. The chain has TRBV3-1 and TRBJ2-1; 9 bases align to TRBD2. CDR3 length equals 16 residues. Germline V gene sequence: CDR1 LGHDT, CDR2 YNNKEL (reference sequence). V was clipped by 2 bases and J by 0 bases; unmatched bases: 2. The CDR3 spells CASSQSGGSSYNEQFF. In nucleotides, the CDR3 is TGTGCCAGCAGCCAAAGCGGGGGGAGCTCCTACAATGAGCAGTTCTTC.

This clonotype came up many times. The gene calls are TRBV7-9 and TRBJ1-4; no definite D call. The V end lost 1 base, the J end lost 5 bases, and 5 bases lay between the germline ends. Germline-derived CDR1 and CDR2 are SEHNR and FQNEAQ (reference sequence). This CDR3 contains 13 residues. In DNA form, the CDR3 reads TGTGCCAGCAGCTTAGGGGAGAATGAAAAACTGTTTTTT. It yields the protein CASSLGENEKLFF.

The chain carries TRBV5-1 and TRBJ2-7, with D uncertain. Germline V gene lookup returns CDR1 SGHRS and CDR2 YFSETQ. There are 14 residues in the CDR3. V was pared by 0 bases and J by 3 bases, with 10 bases between. The CDR3, as DNA: TGCGCCAGCAGCTTGGAACCGGCGATCTACGAGCAGTACTTC. Protein product: CASSLEPAIYEQYF.

The V and J genes are TRBV29-1 and TRBJ2-5; D is uncertain. V was pared by 5 bases and J by 5 bases, with 12 bases between. The CDR3 length is 12 residues. CDR1 and CDR2 (germline): SQVTM, ANQGSEA. CDR3 in DNA: TGCAGCGTTTCGTGGCGGCGGGAGACCCAGTACTTC. As protein: CSVSWRRETQYF. Full variable domain (missing parts from reference TRBV29-1 and TRBJ2-5): SAVISQKPSRDICQRGTSLTIQCQVDSQVTMMFWYRQQPGQSLTLIATANQGSEATYESGFVIDKFPISRPNLTFSTLTVSNMSPEDSSIYLCSVSWRRETQYFGPGTRLLVL.

In this sample, this clonotype turned up a few times. This chain uses TRBV12-3 or TRBV12-4 with TRBJ2-3; 12 bases line up with TRBD2. This CDR3 comprises 17 residues. The junction had 9 bases not matched to a gene; V was cut back by 4 bases and J by 4 bases. The CDR3 coding sequence is TGTGCCAGCAGTTATCGGACTAGCGGGGCCTCTCCAGATACGCAGTATTTT. Translated: CASSYRTSGASPDTQYF.

This clonotype was observed a few times. V and J are TRBV18 and TRBJ1-5; D not certain. CDR3 length: 12 amino acids. Germline V lookup: CDR1 KGHSH, CDR2 LQKENI. Trimming stripped 6 bases from V and 7 bases from J, with 10 bases between. Here the CDR3 DNA reads TGTGCCAGCTCGCGGGGAGACCAGCCCCAGCATTTT. Translation: CASSRGDQPQHF.

This clonotype was seen only a few times. The chain uses TRBV20-1 and TRBJ2-5, with 9 bases aligning to TRBD2. CDR3 length: 13 amino acids. Per the germline V gene, CDR1 is DFQATT and CDR2 is SNEGSKA (reference sequence). The V gene end was trimmed by 0 bases and the J gene end by 10 bases; junction bases not matched to a gene: 6. The CDR3 region has the DNA TGCAGTGCTAGAGAGACTAGCGGCGCCCACCAGTACTTC. Its translation is CSARETSGAHQYF.

The chain carries TRBV5-1 and TRBJ2-1, with 10 bases that match TRBD2. The CDR3 is 13 amino acids. Trimming at V came to 7 bases and at J to 9 bases, leaving 7 bases not matched to a gene. In germline, CDR1 is SGHRS, CDR2 YFSETQ. The CDR3 spells CASRASGGPEQFF. CDR3 nucleotides: TGCGCCAGCCGGGCTAGCGGGGGACCTGAGCAGTTCTTC. The whole variable domain, remainder taken from reference TRBV5-1 and TRBJ2-1, is KAGVTQTPRYLIKTRGQQVTLSCSPISGHRSVSWYQQTPGQGLQFLFEYFSETQRNKGNFPGRFSGRQFSNSRSEMNVSTLELGDSALYLCASRASGGPEQFFGPGTRLTVL.

This clonotype was seen only a few times. This chain connects TRBV7-2 to TRBJ1-2; TRBD1 matches 7 bases. In germline, CDR1 is SGHTA, CDR2 FQGNSA. This CDR3 spans 14 amino acids. J was trimmed by 3 bases and V by 5 bases; bases with no gene match: 6. Written as DNA, the CDR3 is TGTGCCAGCAGCCAACAGGGGATGGACTATGGCTACACCTTC. Translation: CASSQQGMDYGYTF.

The genes are TRBV20-1 and TRBJ1-6, with D tentatively TRBD1 (6 bases). The CDR3 has 14 amino acids. CDR1 and CDR2 (germline): DFQATT, SNEGSKA (reference sequence). Trimming removed 0 bases from V and 6 bases from J, with 9 bases in between. CDR3 sequence reads: CSARDQGSNSPLHF. The DNA for the CDR3 is TGCAGTGCTAGAGATCAGGGGTCTAATTCACCCCTCCACTTT.

In its sample, this clonotype was seen many times. The genes are TRBV27 and TRBJ2-2; D is uncertain. CDR3 length: 14 amino acids. V was pared by 3 bases and J by 1 base, with 6 bases between. Germline CDR1 MNHEY, CDR2 SMNVEV (reference sequence). CDR3 nucleotide sequence: TGTGCCAGCAGTTTCGAGGTGAACACCGGGGAGCTGTTTTTT. Amino acids: CASSFEVNTGELFF.

This clonotype turned up a few times. The genes are TRBV20-1 and TRBJ2-5; D is unclear. The germline CDR1 and CDR2 sequences are DFQATT and SNEGSKA (reference sequence). The CDR3 is 15 amino acids. V lost 1 base and J lost 1, with 13 bases in between. In nucleotides, the CDR3 is TGCAGTGCTAGAGGGGCCTTACCAGCCCAAGAGACCCAGTACTTC. Translation gives CSARGALPAQETQYF.

The J gene is TRBJ1-3, the V gene TRBV13; the D gene is possibly TRBD1 (5 bases). Between the trimmed V and J ends, which lost 3 bases and 0 bases, there was a span of 9 bases. CDR3 length: 15 amino acids. Germline assignment: CDR1 PRHDT and CDR2 FYEKMQ (reference sequence). This CDR3 reads CASSFQTASGNTIYF. In DNA, the CDR3 is TGTGCCAGCAGCTTCCAGACAGCCTCTGGAAACACCATATATTTT.

V gene TRBV30 combines with J gene TRBJ2-6; no reliable D call. The CDR3 is 11 amino acids. The germline gives CDR1 GTSNPN, CDR2 SVGIG (reference sequence). V lost 8 bases and J lost 6, with 8 bases in between. The CDR3 sequence: CATFEANVLTF. For the CDR3, the DNA is TGTGCCACTTTTGAGGCCAACGTCCTGACTTTC. Using reference TRBV30 and TRBJ2-6 for the parts outside the CDR3, the full variable domain is SQTIHQWPATLVQPVGSPLSLECTVEGTSNPNLYWYRQAAGRGLQLLFYSVGIGQISSEVPQNLSASRPQDRQFILSSKKLLLSDSGFYLCATFEANVLTFGAGSRLTVL.

The chain combines TRBV3-1 with TRBJ1-6; 7 positions agree with TRBD1. Losses at the gene ends were 1 base for V and 5 bases for J; bases not matched to a gene: 5. From germline, CDR1 is LGHDT and CDR2 YNNKEL (reference sequence). This CDR3 comprises 16 residues. The CDR3 loop is CASSQGQGVNNSPLHF. CDR3 DNA sequence: TGTGCCAGCAGCCAAGGACAGGGCGTAAATAATTCACCCCTCCACTTT.

This clonotype was picked up a small number of times. The CDR3 protein is CASSANPGDTQYF. The CDR3 coding sequence is TGTGCCAGCAGCGCCAACCCTGGGGATACGCAGTATTTT. The chain has TRBV7-2 and TRBJ2-3; no clear D. V was trimmed by 5 bases and J by 6 bases, leaving 12 bases between them. CDR1 is SGHTA and CDR2 is FQGNSA in the germline V gene. The CDR3 runs 13 residues.

This clonotype was detected only once. J is TRBJ2-5 and V is TRBV7-9, with 9 positions matching TRBD1. The CDR3 covers 14 residues. Germline CDR1 and CDR2: SEHNR and FQNEAQ (reference sequence). Trimming took 0 bases from V and 4 from J; bases not matched to a gene: 0. CDR3 amino acids: CASSLAGQGETQYF. The CDR3 DNA reads as TGTGCCAGCAGCTTAGCGGGACAGGGAGAGACCCAGTACTTC.

This clonotype has only a few counts. The chain links TRBV9 to TRBJ1-2; a weak D match, TRBD1 (5 bases). CDR1 and CDR2 (germline): SGDLS, YYNGEE. Trimming removed 3 bases from V and 0 bases from J, with 12 bases in between. The CDR3 is 15 residues long. DNA of the CDR3: TGTGCCAGCAGCGCCGGGGGAGACGCTAACTATGGCTACACCTTC. Its translation: CASSAGGDANYGYTF.

The J gene is TRBJ1-6, the V gene TRBV20-1, with D tentatively TRBD1 (6 bases). This CDR3 region has 15 residues. Germline-derived CDR1 and CDR2 are DFQATT and SNEGSKA (reference sequence). V lost 1 base, J lost 8 bases, and 15 bases lay in between. CDR3 loop: CSARVFGQQDSPLHF. CDR3 sequence (DNA): TGCAGTGCTAGAGTTTTTGGACAGCAGGATTCACCCCTCCACTTT.

This clonotype was recorded a few times. The rearrangement joins TRBV5-4 to TRBJ2-3; 12 bases are shared with TRBD2. The CDR3 has 16 amino acids. Looked up from germline, CDR1 is SGHNT and CDR2 is YYREEE (reference sequence). The V gene end was trimmed by 3 bases and the J gene end by 6 bases; junction bases not matched to a gene: 8. CDR3 residues: CASSSRLAGDWDTQYF. The CDR3 DNA reads TGTGCCAGCAGCTCTAGACTAGCGGGGGATTGGGATACGCAGTATTTT.

This chain uses TRBV3-1 with TRBJ2-3; perhaps TRBD2 as D (5 bases). Germline CDR1 is LGHDT and CDR2 is YNNKEL (reference sequence). V was trimmed by 1 base and J by 1 base, leaving 12 bases between them. The CDR3 contains 16 residues. The CDR3 nucleotides read TGTGCCAGCAGCCAAGGCGGCGGGCCTCGCACAGATACGCAGTATTTT. This encodes CASSQGGGPRTDTQYF.

This chain links TRBV12-3 or TRBV12-4 with TRBJ2-5; 11 nucleotides agree with TRBD2. The CDR3 is 15 amino acids. Trimming removed 6 bases from V and 1 base from J; junction bases left unmatched: 4. CDR3 in DNA: TGTGCCAGCAGATTTAGCGGGGGGGCCCAAGAGACCCAGTACTTC. Amino acid sequence: CASRFSGGAQETQYF.

The table lists this clonotype with many counts. This sequence joins TRBV12-3 or TRBV12-4 and TRBJ1-3, with D unclear. CDR3 length equals 11 residues. The V and J ends lost 1 base and 5 bases respectively, with 0 bases between them. CDR3 nucleotide sequence: TGTGCCAGCAGTTTAGGAAACACCATATATTTT. Translating gives CASSLGNTIYF.

The sample holds a few counts of this clonotype. V gene TRBV3-1 combines with J gene TRBJ1-2; the D gene is possibly TRBD1 (5 bases). CDR1 and CDR2 from the germline V gene are LGHDT and YNNKEL (reference sequence). The CDR3 is 13 residues long. Deletions cut 4 bases from V and 5 bases from J, with 11 bases between. The CDR3 region has the DNA TGTGCCAGCAGCCCAGACAGAGATTATGGCTACACCTTC. Translated: CASSPDRDYGYTF.

This clonotype was counted between two and nine times. The V gene is TRBV7-6, the J gene TRBJ2-7, with TRBD1 matching over 7 bases. This CDR3 is 14 amino acids long. Germline trimming cut 1 base from V and 5 bases from J; bases unmatched to any gene: 5. Per germline, CDR1 SGHVS and CDR2 FNYEAQ. The chain's CDR3 is CASSLEGAVDEQYF. In DNA form, the CDR3 reads TGTGCCAGCAGCTTAGAGGGGGCAGTGGACGAGCAGTACTTC.